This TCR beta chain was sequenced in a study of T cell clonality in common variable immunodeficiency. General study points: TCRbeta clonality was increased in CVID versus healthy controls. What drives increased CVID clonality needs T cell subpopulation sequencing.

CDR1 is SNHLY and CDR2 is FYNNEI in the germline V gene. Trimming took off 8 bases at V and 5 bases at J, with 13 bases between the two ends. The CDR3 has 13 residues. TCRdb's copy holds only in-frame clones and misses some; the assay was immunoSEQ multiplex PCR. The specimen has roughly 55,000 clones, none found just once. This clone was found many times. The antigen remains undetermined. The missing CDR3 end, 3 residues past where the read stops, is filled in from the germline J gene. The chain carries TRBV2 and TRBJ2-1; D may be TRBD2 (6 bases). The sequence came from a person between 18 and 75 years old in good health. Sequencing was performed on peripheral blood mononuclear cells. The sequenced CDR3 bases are TGTGCCAGCGGACTCGGGAGTCACAATGAG. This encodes CASGLGSHNE. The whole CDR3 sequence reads CASGLGSHNEQFF.